A single T cell receptor beta chain is shown here with its context. The germline gives CDR1 SGHNT, CDR2 YYREEE (reference sequence). The CDR3 is made up of 15 amino acids. The trim removed 4 bases at V and 0 bases at J, leaving 3 bases unmatched. Exclusion of patients followed from uncontrolled infection, other autoimmune disease, pregnancy or lactation. Orbital computed tomography, thyroid ultrasound, serum thyroxine and TRAb, and clinical symptoms together informed the diagnoses. Out of approximately 10 ml of fresh peripheral blood came the PBMCs. The data derive from a study of T cells in Graves' hyperthyroidism and ophthalmopathy. It was RNA transcripts that yielded the amplified TCR beta CDR3 regions. Carried out on the TCR CDR3, a first-round RT-PCR used the HTBI primer set. TCRdb itself ran the multiplex PCR reads through MiXCR, one entry per CDR3 protein. Counted here are around 430,000 distinct CDR3 sequences, about 15% occurring once; the ten biggest clones make up approximately 30%.

This rearrangement joins TRBV5-4 to TRBJ2-3; TRBD2 agrees at 9 bases. The sample comprised blood. The source of this sequence is a woman aged 25 to 45 with Graves' hyperthyroidism. CDR3 amino acids: CASSKLAGSTDTQYF. CDR3 coding DNA: TGTGCCAGCAGCAAACTAGCGGGTAGCACAGATACGCAGTATTTT. Complete variable domain (other parts from reference TRBV5-4 and TRBJ2-3): ETGVTQSPTHLIKTRGQQVTLRCSSQSGHNTVSWYQQALGQGPQFIFQYYREEENGRGNFPPRFSGLQFPNYSSELNVNALELDDSALYLCASSKLAGSTDTQYFGPGTRLTVL.